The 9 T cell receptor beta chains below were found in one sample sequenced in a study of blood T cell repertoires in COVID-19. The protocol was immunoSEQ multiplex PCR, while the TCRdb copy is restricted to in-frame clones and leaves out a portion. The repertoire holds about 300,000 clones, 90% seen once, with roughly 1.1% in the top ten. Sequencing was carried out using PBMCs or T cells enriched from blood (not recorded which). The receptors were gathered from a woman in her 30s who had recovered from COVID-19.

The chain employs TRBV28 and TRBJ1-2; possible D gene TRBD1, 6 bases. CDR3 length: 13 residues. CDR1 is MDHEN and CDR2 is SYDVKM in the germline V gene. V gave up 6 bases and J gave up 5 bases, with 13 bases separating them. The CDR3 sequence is CASSLQGWYGYTF. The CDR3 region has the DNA TGTGCCAGCAGCTTACAGGGTTGGTATGGCTACACCTTC.

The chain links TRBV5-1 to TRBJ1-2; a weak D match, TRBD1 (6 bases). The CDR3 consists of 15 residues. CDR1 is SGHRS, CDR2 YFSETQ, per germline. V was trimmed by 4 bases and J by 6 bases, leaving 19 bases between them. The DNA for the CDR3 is TGCGCCAGCAGCAATTTTGGGGGCGCGTTGGATGGCTACACCTTC. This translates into CASSNFGGALDGYTF.

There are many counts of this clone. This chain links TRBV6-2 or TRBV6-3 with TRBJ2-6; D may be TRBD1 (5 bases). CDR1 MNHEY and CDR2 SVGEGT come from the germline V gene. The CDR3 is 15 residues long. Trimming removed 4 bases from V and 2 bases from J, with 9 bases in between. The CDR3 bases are TGTGCCAGCAGTTTTCAGGGTACTGGGGCCAACGTCCTGACTTTC. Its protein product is CASSFQGTGANVLTF.

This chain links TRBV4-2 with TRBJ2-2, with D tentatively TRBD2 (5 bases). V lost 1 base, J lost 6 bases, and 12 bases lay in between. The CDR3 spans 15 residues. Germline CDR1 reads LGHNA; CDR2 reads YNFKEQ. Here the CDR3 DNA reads TGTGCCAGCAGCCAAGGTTCCGGGGTCTCCGGGGAGCTGTTTTTT. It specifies CASSQGSGVSGELFF.

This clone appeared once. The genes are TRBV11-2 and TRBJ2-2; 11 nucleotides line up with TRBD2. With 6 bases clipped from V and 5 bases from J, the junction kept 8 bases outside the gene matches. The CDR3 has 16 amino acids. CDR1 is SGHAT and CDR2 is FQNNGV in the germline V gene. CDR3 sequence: CASRYTSGRGTGELFF. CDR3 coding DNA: TGTGCCAGCAGATATACTAGCGGGAGAGGGACCGGGGAGCTGTTTTTT. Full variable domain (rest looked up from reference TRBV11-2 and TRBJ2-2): EAGVAQSPRYKIIEKRQSVAFWCNPISGHATLYWYQQILGQGPKLLIQFQNNGVVDDSQLPKDRFSAERLKGVDSTLKIQPAKLEDSAVYLCASRYTSGRGTGELFFGEGSRLTVL.

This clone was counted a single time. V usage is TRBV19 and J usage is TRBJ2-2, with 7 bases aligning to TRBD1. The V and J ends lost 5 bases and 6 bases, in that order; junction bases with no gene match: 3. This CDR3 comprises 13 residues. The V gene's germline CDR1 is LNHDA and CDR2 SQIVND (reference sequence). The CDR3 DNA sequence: TGTGCCAGTAGTCCCGACAGGGCCGGGGAGCTGTTTTTT. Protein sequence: CASSPDRAGELFF.

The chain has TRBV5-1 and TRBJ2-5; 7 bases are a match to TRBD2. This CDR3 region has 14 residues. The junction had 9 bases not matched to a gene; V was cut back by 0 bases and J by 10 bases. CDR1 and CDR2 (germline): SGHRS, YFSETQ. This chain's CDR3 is CASSLEGRETGQYF. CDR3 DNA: TGCGCCAGCAGCTTGGAAGGGAGGGAAACGGGCCAGTACTTC.

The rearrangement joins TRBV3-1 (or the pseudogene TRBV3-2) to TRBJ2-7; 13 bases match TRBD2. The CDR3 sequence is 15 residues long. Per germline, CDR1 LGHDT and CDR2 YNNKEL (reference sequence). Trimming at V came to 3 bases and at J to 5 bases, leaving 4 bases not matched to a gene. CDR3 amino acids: CASSQGTSGNHEQYF. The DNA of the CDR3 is TGTGCCAGCAGCCAGGGGACTAGCGGGAATCACGAGCAGTACTTC.

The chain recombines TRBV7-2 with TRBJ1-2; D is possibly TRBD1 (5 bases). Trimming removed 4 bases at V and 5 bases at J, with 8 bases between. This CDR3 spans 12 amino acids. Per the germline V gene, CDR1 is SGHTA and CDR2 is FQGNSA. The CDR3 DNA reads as TGTGCCAGCAGCTCGCAGGGATATGGCTACACCTTC. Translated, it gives CASSSQGYGYTF.